Below, 20 T cell receptor beta chains from the same sample are listed, as sequenced in a study of blood T cell repertoires in COVID-19. Assay: immunoSEQ multiplex PCR; the TCRdb copy retains only in-frame clones and omits some. The table shows fewer than 700,000 clones, with 85% to 90% occurring only once. The sequencing input was peripheral blood. The source of these receptors is a woman in her fifties or sixties with COVID-19, enrolled during active disease.

The rearrangement links TRBV28 to TRBJ2-1; 7 nucleotides line up with TRBD1. V lost 8 bases and J lost 8; bases outside the gene matches: 6. The CDR3 totals 12 residues. The V gene's germline CDR1 is MDHEN and CDR2 SYDVKM. The DNA of the CDR3 is TGTGCCAGCGGACAGGTGTTGGATGAGCAGTTCTTC. It is translated as CASGQVLDEQFF.

This chain joins TRBV6-2 or TRBV6-3 and TRBJ2-7; 7 bases align to TRBD2. This CDR3 has 12 amino acids. V lost 3 bases, J lost 6 bases, and 2 bases stayed unmatched. Looked up from germline, CDR1 is MNHEY and CDR2 is SVGEGT. The DNA for the CDR3 is TGTGCCAGCAGTTATGGGGGGGGCGAGCAGTACTTC. It encodes CASSYGGGEQYF.

This clone was seen only once. The V gene is TRBV14, the J gene TRBJ1-1; D possibly corresponds to TRBD1 (6 bases). Trimming shortened V by 3 bases and J by 1 base, and 12 bases separated the two germline ends. The CDR3 spans 15 residues. In germline, CDR1 is SGHDN, CDR2 FVKESK. The CDR3 reads CASSHTGTENTEAFF. The CDR3 coding sequence is TGTGCCAGCAGCCACACAGGGACGGAGAACACTGAAGCTTTCTTT.

V is TRBV10-3 and J is TRBJ2-1; 7 bases fit TRBD1. The J segment lost 9 bases and the V segment lost 0 bases, leaving 11 bases of the junction unmatched. This CDR3 contains 16 residues. Germline V gives CDR1 ENHRY, CDR2 SYGVKD. CDR3 in amino acids: CAISESPTGNDGEQFF. CDR3 nucleotide sequence: TGTGCCATCAGTGAGTCCCCGACAGGGAACGATGGTGAGCAGTTCTTC.

The CDR3 loop reads CAWSGWGDYGYTF. The CDR3, as DNA: TGTGCCTGGAGCGGTTGGGGGGACTATGGCTACACCTTC. The rearrangement links TRBV30 to TRBJ1-2, with a weak D call TRBD1 (5 bases). Deletions cut 3 bases from V and 3 bases from J, with 11 bases between. The CDR3 consists of 13 residues. From germline, CDR1 is GTSNPN and CDR2 SVGIG (reference sequence).

V gene TRBV24-1 combines with J gene TRBJ2-1; 7 positions match TRBD1. V shed 4 bases and J 9 bases; nucleotides not matched to a gene: 8. CDR3 length: 14 amino acids. Germline CDR1 is KGHDR and CDR2 is SFDVKD. The CDR3: CATSDTTGLREQFF. The CDR3 DNA reads TGTGCCACCAGTGACACGACAGGGTTGCGTGAGCAGTTCTTC.

The chain carries TRBV5-1 and TRBJ1-6, with 7 bases lining up with TRBD1. Germline V CDR1 and CDR2: SGHRS, YFSETQ. The length of the CDR3 is 16 residues. The J segment lost 10 bases and the V segment lost 0 bases, leaving 10 bases of the junction unmatched. The CDR3 here is CASSLATGSEGSPLHF. DNA of the CDR3: TGCGCCAGCAGCTTGGCGACAGGGAGTGAGGGCTCACCCCTCCACTTT.

The chain carries TRBV6-1 and TRBJ1-5; D gene uncertain. From germline, CDR1 is MNHNS and CDR2 SASEGT. The V end was cut by 3 bases, the J end by 3 bases, with 9 bases between. The CDR3 totals 14 residues. CDR3 sequence reads: CASSDNQANQPQHF. The CDR3 DNA reads as TGTGCCAGCAGTGATAACCAGGCCAATCAGCCCCAGCATTTT.

The chain has TRBV29-1 and TRBJ1-2; TRBD1 matches at 8 bases. CDR3 size: 12 residues. The germline gives CDR1 SQVTM, CDR2 ANQGSEA. The J segment lost 8 bases and the V segment lost 6 bases, leaving 8 bases of the junction unmatched. CDR3 region: CSVPSDRGGYTF. The DNA of the CDR3 is TGCAGCGTCCCCAGCGACAGGGGAGGCTACACCTTC.

The CDR3 sequence is CASSDGGRAMNTEAFF. CDR3 DNA: TGTGCCAGCAGTGACGGGGGGCGGGCGATGAACACTGAAGCTTTCTTT. The chain carries TRBV25-1 and TRBJ1-1; possible D gene TRBD1, 6 bases. Germline CDR1 MGHDK, CDR2 SYGVNS. The CDR3 spans 16 residues. Trimming took off 3 bases at V and 0 bases at J, with 14 bases between the two ends.

The J gene is TRBJ2-3, the V gene TRBV7-9; 7 positions agree with TRBD1. The ends lost 5 bases at V and 3 bases at J; junction bases unmatched: 5. The germline V gene encodes CDR1 SEHNR and CDR2 FQNEAQ (reference sequence). The CDR3 covers 14 residues. CDR3 sequence: CASSTGVGTDTQYF. CDR3 nucleotides: TGTGCCAGCAGCACAGGGGTGGGTACAGATACGCAGTATTTT.

The gene calls are TRBV4-2 and TRBJ2-5; 15 positions match TRBD2. The V gene's germline CDR1 is LGHNA and CDR2 YNFKEQ. The CDR3 is made up of 18 amino acids. Trimming cost V 1 base and J 0 bases; bases outside gene matches: 3. CDR3 region: CASSQVGLAGGNQETQYF. In DNA form, the CDR3 reads TGTGCCAGCAGCCAAGTTGGACTAGCGGGGGGGAACCAAGAGACCCAGTACTTC.

This chain uses TRBV19 with TRBJ2-7; D is perhaps TRBD2 (6 bases). The V gene lost 3 bases and the J gene lost 7 bases, with 10 bases spanning the gap. The CDR3 is made up of 12 amino acids. Germline V gives CDR1 LNHDA, CDR2 SQIVND (reference sequence). The CDR3 DNA sequence: TGTGCCAGTAGTATCCTGGGGAGGGAGCAGTACTTC. It is translated as CASSILGREQYF.

The V gene is TRBV25-1, the J gene TRBJ1-1; 7 nucleotides match TRBD1. Germline V gene lookup returns CDR1 MGHDK and CDR2 SYGVNS. The CDR3 runs 11 residues. After removal of 8 bases from V and 4 bases from J, the junction contained 1 base not matched to a gene. The chain's CDR3 is CASQGGTEAFF. As DNA, the CDR3 is TGTGCCAGCCAGGGGGGCACTGAAGCTTTCTTT.

This sequence joins TRBV7-9 and TRBJ2-5; 7 bases agree with TRBD1. Germline-derived CDR1 and CDR2 are SEHNR and FQNEAQ (reference sequence). J lost 3 bases, V lost 2 bases, and 3 bases had no gene match. The CDR3 is 14 residues long. The CDR3 DNA follows: TGTGCCAGCAGCTTATGGCAGGGGGAAGAGACCCAGTACTTC. The encoded protein is CASSLWQGEETQYF.

The rearrangement joins TRBV5-6 to TRBJ1-1; D unresolved. This CDR3 is built from 12 residues. Trimming pared 2 bases from V and 10 bases from J, leaving 12 bases between. Germline V gene sequence: CDR1 SGHDT, CDR2 YYEEEE. The CDR3 here is CASSLPQRAAFF. The CDR3, as DNA: TGTGCCAGCAGCTTACCACAGAGGGCAGCTTTCTTT.

The chain uses TRBV27 and TRBJ1-5; D might be TRBD1 (6 bases). Per germline, CDR1 MNHEY and CDR2 SMNVEV (reference sequence). V dropped 6 bases and J dropped 4 bases, with 16 bases sitting between them. The CDR3 covers 15 residues. CDR3 sequence: CASSRTWTANQPQHF. CDR3 bases: TGTGCCAGCAGCCGTACCTGGACAGCTAATCAGCCCCAGCATTTT.

This clone was detected only a few times. The chain recombines TRBV6-5 with TRBJ1-1; D is ambiguous. V gave up 0 bases and J gave up 7 bases, with 9 bases separating them. Germline values: CDR1 MNHEY, CDR2 SVGAGI. The CDR3 is 13 amino acids. The CDR3 is CASSYSREGEAFF. CDR3 bases: TGTGCCAGCAGTTACTCTAGAGAGGGTGAAGCTTTCTTT.

Points on this clone: The sample carries other DNA sequences with the same CDR3. The gene calls are TRBV6-5 and TRBJ2-1; D not certain. CDR3 size: 13 residues. Germline V gives CDR1 MNHEY, CDR2 SVGAGI. The V end was cut by 2 bases, the J end by 5 bases, with 7 bases between. CDR3 amino acids: CASSYGLNNEQFF. In DNA, the CDR3 is TGTGCCAGCAGTTACGGGCTTAACAATGAGCAGTTCTTC.

CDR3: CASRIVPGNNSPLHF. Here the CDR3 DNA reads TGTGCCAGCAGGATCGTCCCGGGGAATAATTCACCCCTCCACTTT. The chain links TRBV6-5 to TRBJ1-6, with D hard to call. Germline V gene sequence: CDR1 MNHEY, CDR2 SVGAGI. The CDR3 is 15 residues long. Deletions cut 6 bases from V and 5 bases from J, with 14 bases between.